Listed here is a single TCR beta chain. The antigen is unknown. This entry comes from a study of shared clonotypes between healthy human individuals. General study results and limits: When compared with the clonotypes that were shared by all four sorted-subset donors, the non-shared clonotypes turned out to have lower generation probabilities. In general, naive subsets displayed greater estimated richness than memory subsets did.

Produced via immunoSEQ multiplex PCR; TCRdb's table is partial and in-frame only. The sample records 600,000 to 750,000 clones, around 72% being singletons. Donors had no recently reported acute infections or vaccinations and were HIV-negative. The study separated CD4+ cells into CD45RA+ naive and CD45RA-negative memory subsets. CDR1 and CDR2 from the germline V gene are SGHRS and YFSETQ. V shed 0 bases, J shed 4 bases, and the junction held 10 bases outside the gene matches. The CDR3 is 18 amino acids. Sequencing was carried out using memory CD4+ T cells sorted from blood. Documented subset: CD45RA-negative fraction. J is TRBJ2-6 and V is TRBV5-1; 7 bases agree with TRBD2. The receptor comes from a woman aged 30 to 39 in good health. CDR3: CASSLAPRGGIGANVLTF. For the CDR3, the DNA is TGCGCCAGCAGCTTGGCGCCCCGCGGGGGAATCGGGGCCAACGTCCTGACTTTC.